The rows below give T cell receptor beta chains drawn from one sample of a study of blood T cells in healthy people across ages. TCRdb reprocessed the 5' RACE reads via MiXCR and lists one record per CDR3 protein. Here the sample spans fewer than 1 million distinct CDR3 sequences, around 43% being singletons. Sequencing input: blood. All receptors come from a man aged 55 to 70 in good health. CDR3s include the opening cysteine and the closing phenylalanine or tryptophan. A D gene is named only where the DNA matches it firmly. Rows may omit the clone size; those that give it use once, few, many or a size class.

d_gene	abundance	v_gene	j_gene	CDR3nt	CDR3aa
NA	few	TRBV6-6	TRBJ2-7	TGTGCCAGCGCGACAGGAGGAGGCGAGCAGTACTTC	CASATGGGEQYF
TRBD1	NA	TRBV9	TRBJ1-4	TGTGCCAGCAGCGGAGGACAGGGGGCAGCAACTAATGAAAAACTGTTTTTT	CASSGGQGAATNEKLFF
NA	NA	TRBV19	TRBJ2-5	TGTGCCAGTAGCCCCGACCCAGCCACGGAGACCCAGTACTTC	CASSPDPATETQYF
TRBD1	few	TRBV20-1	TRBJ1-2	TGCAATCCTTCCGGGACAGGGGCATCTGATGGCTACACCTTC	CNPSGTGASDGYTF
NA	few	TRBV11-3	TRBJ2-1	TGTGCCAGCAGAGAGGGGCCAAATGAGCAGTTCTTC	CASREGPNEQFF
NA	few	TRBV6-5	TRBJ1-2	TGTGCCACCTACCCGGGCGGCTATGGCTACACCTTC	CATYPGGYGYTF
NA	once	TRBV20-1	TRBJ2-1	TGCAGTGCTAGAGTTACTTATGAGCAGTTCTTC	CSARVTYEQFF
TRBD1	many	TRBV10-3	TRBJ2-5	TGTGCCATCAGTCGGACAGGGGGCCAAGAGACCCAGTACTTC	CAISRTGGQETQYF
NA	NA	TRBV27	TRBJ1-1	TGTGCCAGCATCGCGGGGGGGTGGGATGAAGCTTTCTTT	CASIAGGWDEAFF
TRBD2	NA	TRBV3-1	TRBJ2-3	TGTGCCAGCAGCCGAACCCCTAGACTAGCGGGGAACACAGATACGCAGTATTTT	CASSRTPRLAGNTDTQYF
NA	few	TRBV28	TRBJ2-7	TGTGCCAGTGTTTCGGGTTTAGCGCTTAGCCACGAGCAGTACTTC	CASVSGLALSHEQYF